This TCR beta chain stems from a study of blood T cell repertoires in COVID-19. For the study at large: PBMCs, B-cell-depleted T cells, or T cells were the source of the cDNA or gDNA that made up the material.

Original handling: Estimated nucleated cell counts came from reference gene primer amplification. Generated by immunoSEQ multiplex PCR, the TCRdb table keeps only in-frame clones and is missing some. V and J calls and clone size come straight from that table; D and trimming were deduced from the DNA. Here the sample spans fewer than 600,000 clones, roughly 90% being singletons. Participant ages covered about 18 to 95 years across 24 US areas. Losses at the gene ends were 4 bases for V and 1 base for J; bases not matched to a gene: 11. The CDR3 loop spans 16 amino acids. Looked up from germline, CDR1 is SGHDT and CDR2 is YYEEEE.

The chain combines TRBV5-6 with TRBJ2-7, with 7 positions matching TRBD1. The sequence was obtained from a woman in her forties who had recovered from COVID-19. The specimen was PBMCs or T cells enriched from blood (not recorded which). The CDR3 region is CASSDERGRESYEQYF. CDR3 coding DNA: TGTGCCAGCAGCGATGAGAGGGGGCGCGAATCCTACGAGCAGTACTTC.